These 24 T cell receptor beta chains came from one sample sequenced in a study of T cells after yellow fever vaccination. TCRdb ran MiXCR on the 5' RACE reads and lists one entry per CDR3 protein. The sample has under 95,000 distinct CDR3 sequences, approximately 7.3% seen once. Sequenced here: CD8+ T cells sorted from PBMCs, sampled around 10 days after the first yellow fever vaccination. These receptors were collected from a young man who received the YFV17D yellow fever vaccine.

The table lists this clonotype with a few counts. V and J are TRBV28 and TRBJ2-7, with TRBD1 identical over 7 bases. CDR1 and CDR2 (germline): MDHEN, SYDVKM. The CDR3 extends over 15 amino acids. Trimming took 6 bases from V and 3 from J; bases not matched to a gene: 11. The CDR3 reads CASSHRQGLGYEQYV. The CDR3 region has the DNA TGTGCCAGCAGCCATCGACAGGGTCTTGGCTACGAGCAGTACGTC.

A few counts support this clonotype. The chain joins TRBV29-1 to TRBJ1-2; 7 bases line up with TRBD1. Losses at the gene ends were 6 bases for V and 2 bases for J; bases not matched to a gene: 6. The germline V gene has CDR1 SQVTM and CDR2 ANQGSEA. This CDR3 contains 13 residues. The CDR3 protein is CSVKGGLNYGYTF. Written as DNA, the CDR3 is TGCAGCGTCAAAGGGGGCTTGAACTATGGCTACACCTTC.

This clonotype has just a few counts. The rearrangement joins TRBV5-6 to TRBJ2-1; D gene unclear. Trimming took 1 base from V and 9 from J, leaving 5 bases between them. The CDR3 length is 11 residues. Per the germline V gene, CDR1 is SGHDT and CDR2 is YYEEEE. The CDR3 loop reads CASSLLVEQFF. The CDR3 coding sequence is TGTGCCAGCAGCTTGCTTGTTGAGCAGTTCTTC.

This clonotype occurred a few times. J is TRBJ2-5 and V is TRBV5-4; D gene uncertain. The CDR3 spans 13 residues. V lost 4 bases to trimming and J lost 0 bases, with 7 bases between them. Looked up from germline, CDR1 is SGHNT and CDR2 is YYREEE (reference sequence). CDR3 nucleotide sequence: TGTGCCAGCAGCCTTCGGTACCAAGAGACCCAGTACTTC. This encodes CASSLRYQETQYF.

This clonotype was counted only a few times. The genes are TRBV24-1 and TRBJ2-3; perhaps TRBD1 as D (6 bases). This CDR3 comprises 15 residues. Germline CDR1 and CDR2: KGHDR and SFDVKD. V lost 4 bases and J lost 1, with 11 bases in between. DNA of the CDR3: TGTGCCACCAGTGAGTTCAGGGGCGGCACAGATACGCAGTATTTT. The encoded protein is CATSEFRGGTDTQYF.

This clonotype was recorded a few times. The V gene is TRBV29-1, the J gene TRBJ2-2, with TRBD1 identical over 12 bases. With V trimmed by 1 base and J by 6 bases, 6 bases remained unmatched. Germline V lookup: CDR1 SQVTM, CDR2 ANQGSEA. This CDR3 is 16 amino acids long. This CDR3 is CSVEVGDRGRPGELFF. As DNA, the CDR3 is TGCAGCGTTGAAGTTGGGGACAGGGGGCGCCCCGGGGAGCTGTTTTTT.

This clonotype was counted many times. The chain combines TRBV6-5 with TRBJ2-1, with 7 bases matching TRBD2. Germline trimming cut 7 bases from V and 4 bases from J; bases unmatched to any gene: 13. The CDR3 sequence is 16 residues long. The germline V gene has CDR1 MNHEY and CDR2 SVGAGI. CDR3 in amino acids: CASIIRAGVTYNEQFF. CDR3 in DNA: TGTGCCAGCATTATCCGGGCGGGGGTCACTTACAATGAGCAGTTCTTC.

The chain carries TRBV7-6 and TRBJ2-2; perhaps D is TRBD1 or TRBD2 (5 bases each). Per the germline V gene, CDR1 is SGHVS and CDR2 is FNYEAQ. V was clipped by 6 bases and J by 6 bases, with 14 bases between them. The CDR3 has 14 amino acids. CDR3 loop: CASSGRVGPGELFF. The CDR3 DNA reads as TGTGCCAGCAGTGGTCGTGTGGGACCCGGGGAGCTGTTTTTT.

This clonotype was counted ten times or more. The CDR3 DNA is TGTGCCAGCAGCTTAGCAACAGGGGGCTCAGATACGCAGTATTTT. Translating it yields CASSLATGGSDTQYF. This chain links TRBV7-9 with TRBJ2-3, with 9 bases lining up with TRBD1. This CDR3 comprises 15 residues. Germline-derived CDR1 and CDR2 are SEHNR and FQNEAQ (reference sequence). V dropped 0 bases and J dropped 4; count of bases not matched to a gene: 2.

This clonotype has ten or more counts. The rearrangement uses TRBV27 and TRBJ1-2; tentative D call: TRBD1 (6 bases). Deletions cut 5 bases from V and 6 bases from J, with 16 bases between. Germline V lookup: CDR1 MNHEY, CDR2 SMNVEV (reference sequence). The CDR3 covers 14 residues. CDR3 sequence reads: CASSVRARGDGYTF. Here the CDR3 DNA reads TGTGCCAGCAGTGTAAGGGCCAGGGGAGATGGCTACACCTTC.

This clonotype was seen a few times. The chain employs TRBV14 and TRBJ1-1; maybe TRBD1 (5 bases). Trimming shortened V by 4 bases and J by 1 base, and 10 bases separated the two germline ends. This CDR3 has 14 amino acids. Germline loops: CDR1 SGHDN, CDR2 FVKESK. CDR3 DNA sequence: TGTGCCAGCAGCCCGACAGCGAAGAACACTGAAGCTTTCTTT. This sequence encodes CASSPTAKNTEAFF.

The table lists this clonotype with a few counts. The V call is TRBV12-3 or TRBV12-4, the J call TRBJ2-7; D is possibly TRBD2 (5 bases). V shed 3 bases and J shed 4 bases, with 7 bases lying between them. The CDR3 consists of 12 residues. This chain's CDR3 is CASSFEGYEQYV. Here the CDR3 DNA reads TGTGCCAGCAGTTTTGAGGGTTACGAGCAGTACGTC.

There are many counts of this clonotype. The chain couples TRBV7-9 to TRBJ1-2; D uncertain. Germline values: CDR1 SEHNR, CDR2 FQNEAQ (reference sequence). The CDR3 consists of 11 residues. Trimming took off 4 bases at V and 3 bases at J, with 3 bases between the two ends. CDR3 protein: CASSSDYGYTF. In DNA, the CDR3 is TGTGCCAGCAGCTCCGACTATGGCTACACCTTC.

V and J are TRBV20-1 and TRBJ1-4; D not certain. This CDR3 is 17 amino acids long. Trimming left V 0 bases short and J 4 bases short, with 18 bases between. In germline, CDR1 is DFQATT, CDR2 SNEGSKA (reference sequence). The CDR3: CSARDVWAAELNEKLFF. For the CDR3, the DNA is TGCAGTGCTAGAGATGTATGGGCGGCGGAGCTTAATGAAAAACTGTTTTTT.

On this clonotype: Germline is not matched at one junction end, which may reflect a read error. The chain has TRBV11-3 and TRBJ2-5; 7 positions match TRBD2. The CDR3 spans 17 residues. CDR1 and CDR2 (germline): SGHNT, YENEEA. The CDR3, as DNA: TGTACCAGCAGTGACCCGGGACTACAAGAGGGAGGAGATACCCAGTACTTC. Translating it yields CTSSDPGLQEGGDTQYF.

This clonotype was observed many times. The CDR3 sequence is CASTPGGPQHF. The CDR3, as DNA: TGTGCCAGCACCCCGGGGGGGCCCCAGCATTTT. The chain uses TRBV12-3 or TRBV12-4 and TRBJ1-5, with TRBD1 as a possible D gene (5 bases). The CDR3 extends over 11 amino acids. Between the trimmed V and J ends, which lost 7 bases and 9 bases, there was a span of 10 bases.

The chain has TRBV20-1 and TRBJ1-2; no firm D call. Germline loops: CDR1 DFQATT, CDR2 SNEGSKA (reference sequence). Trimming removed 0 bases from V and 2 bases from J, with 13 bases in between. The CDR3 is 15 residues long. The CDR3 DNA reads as TGCAGTGCTAGAGATGAATCCACTTTGAACTATGGCTACACCTTC. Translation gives CSARDESTLNYGYTF.

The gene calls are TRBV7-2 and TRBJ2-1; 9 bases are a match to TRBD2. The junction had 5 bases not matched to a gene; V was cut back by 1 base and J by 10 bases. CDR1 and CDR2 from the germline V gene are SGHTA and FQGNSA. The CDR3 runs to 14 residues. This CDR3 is CASSLGRGGEEQFF. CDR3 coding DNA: TGTGCCAGCAGCTTAGGGCGGGGGGGAGAGGAGCAGTTCTTC. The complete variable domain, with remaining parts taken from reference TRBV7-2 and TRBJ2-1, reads GAGVSQSPSNKVTEKGKDVELRCDPISGHTALYWYRQSLGQGLEFLIYFQGNSAPDKSGLPSDRFSAERTGGSVSTLTIQRTQQEDSAVYLCASSLGRGGEEQFFGPGTRLTVL.

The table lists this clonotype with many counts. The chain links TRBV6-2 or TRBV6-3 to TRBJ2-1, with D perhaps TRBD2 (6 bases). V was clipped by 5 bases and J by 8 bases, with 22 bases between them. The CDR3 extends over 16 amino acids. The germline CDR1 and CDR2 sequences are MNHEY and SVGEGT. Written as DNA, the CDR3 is TGTGCCAGCAGTCAAAGCCTTATGAAGGGGAGGCATGAGCAGTTCTTC. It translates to CASSQSLMKGRHEQFF.

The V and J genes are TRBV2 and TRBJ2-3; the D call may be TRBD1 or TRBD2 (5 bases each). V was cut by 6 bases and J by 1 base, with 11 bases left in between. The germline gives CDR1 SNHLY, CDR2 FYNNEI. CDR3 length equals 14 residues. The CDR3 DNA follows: TGTGCCAGCAGCGCGTTGGGGGGCACAGATACGCAGTATTTT. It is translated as CASSALGGTDTQYF.

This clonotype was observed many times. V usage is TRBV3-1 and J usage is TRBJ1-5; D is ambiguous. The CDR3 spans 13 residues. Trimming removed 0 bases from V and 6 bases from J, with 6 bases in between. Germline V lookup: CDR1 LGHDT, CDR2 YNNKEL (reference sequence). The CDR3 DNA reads TGTGCCAGCAGCCAAGACGAGAGTCAGCCCCAGCATTTT. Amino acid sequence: CASSQDESQPQHF.

CDR3 nucleotides: TGTGCCAGCGGCCCCGGACAGGTCTACGAGCAGTACTTC. This encodes CASGPGQVYEQYF. This chain uses TRBV7-9 with TRBJ2-7, with TRBD1 identical over 7 bases. Germline V gene sequence: CDR1 SEHNR, CDR2 FQNEAQ (reference sequence). CDR3 length: 13 amino acids. V shed 8 bases, J shed 3 bases, and the junction held 7 bases outside the gene matches.

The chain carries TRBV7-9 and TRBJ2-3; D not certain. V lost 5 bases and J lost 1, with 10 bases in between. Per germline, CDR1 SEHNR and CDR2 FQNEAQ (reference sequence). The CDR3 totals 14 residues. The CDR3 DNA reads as TGTGCCAGCAGCCTGCTGCTCGGCACAGATACGCAGTATTTT. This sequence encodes CASSLLLGTDTQYF.

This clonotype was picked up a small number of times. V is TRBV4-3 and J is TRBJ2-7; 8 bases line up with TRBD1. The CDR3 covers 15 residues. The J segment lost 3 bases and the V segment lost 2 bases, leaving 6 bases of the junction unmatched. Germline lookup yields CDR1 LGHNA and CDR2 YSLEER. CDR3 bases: TGCGCCAGCAGCCAAAGTCGGACAGGGAGCTACGAGCAGTACTTC. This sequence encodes CASSQSRTGSYEQYF.